This note documents a single T cell receptor (beta chain) sequence. Its antigen is currently unknown. Other DNA variants within this sample encode the same CDR3. This sample stems from a study of shared clonotypes between healthy human individuals. Study-level results: Generally, naive subsets (rather than memory subsets) showed larger estimated richness.

V lost 4 bases and J lost 1, with 14 bases in between. CDR3 length equals 16 residues. Per germline, CDR1 WNHNN and CDR2 SYGVQD (reference sequence). A CD45RA-negative memory subset and a CD45RA+ naive subset were separated from the CD4+ cells. Repertoires were generated with immunoSEQ multiplex PCR, while TCRdb's copy carries only in-frame clones and drops some. The profile covers 1.5 million to 1.9 million clones, with 95% to 99% appearing a single time and roughly 0.45% taken by the ten largest. The sample was naive CD4+ T cells sorted from blood. The subset here: CD45RA+ positively selected. The TCR comes from a man aged 25-45 years in good health. The V and J genes are TRBV10-1 and TRBJ2-1; D tentatively fits TRBD1 or TRBD2 (5 bases each). This CDR3 is CASSASGRASYNEQFF. CDR3 in DNA: TGCGCCAGCAGTGCGTCGGGACGAGCTTCCTACAATGAGCAGTTCTTC.